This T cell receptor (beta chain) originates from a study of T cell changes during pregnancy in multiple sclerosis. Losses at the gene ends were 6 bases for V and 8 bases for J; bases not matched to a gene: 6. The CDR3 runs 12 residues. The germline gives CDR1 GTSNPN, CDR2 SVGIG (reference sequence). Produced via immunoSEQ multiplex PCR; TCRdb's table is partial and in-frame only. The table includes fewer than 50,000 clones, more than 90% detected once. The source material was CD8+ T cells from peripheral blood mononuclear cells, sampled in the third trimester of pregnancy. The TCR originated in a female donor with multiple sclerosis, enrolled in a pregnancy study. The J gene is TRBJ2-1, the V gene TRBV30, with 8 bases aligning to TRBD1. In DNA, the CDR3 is TGTGCCTGCCAGGGGGCTGGGTATGAGCAGTTCTTC. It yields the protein CACQGAGYEQFF.